In its sample, the clone carrying this T cell receptor (beta chain) was seen a few times. What it recognizes is unknown. A library of TCRbeta sequences, prepared with unique molecular identifiers, was generated. TCRdb re-called the PCR reads through MiXCR, storing one row per CDR3 protein. The sample includes approximately 110,000 distinct CDR3 sequences, 10% of them seen just once. This record comes from a study of T-cell reconstitution after alpha-beta-depleted transplantation in children. Study outcomes and limitations: Reportedly, alpha-beta T cells present about two months post-transplant originated from several hundred expanded clones of graft origin. From newly produced T cells came most of the T-cell counts and diversity one year after transplant. Surviving recipient T cells and thymic progenitors accounted for the high day-60 TCRbeta diversity observed in some patients.

Germline values: CDR1 SGHVS, CDR2 FQNEAQ. This CDR3 contains 16 residues. The V gene lost 3 bases and the J gene lost 2 bases, with 14 bases spanning the gap. This sequence joins TRBV7-8 and TRBJ2-1, with D perhaps matching TRBD2 (5 bases). Sequenced material: PBMCs, taken before TCRalphabeta/CD19-depleted stem cell transplant. The receptor's source is a boy between 2 and 10 years old with acute lymphoblastic leukemia, due to receive a stem cell transplant. Here the CDR3 DNA reads TGTGCCAGCAGCTTCCCCGGCGGAGGTGCCTACAATGAGCAGTTCTTC. This translates into CASSFPGGGAYNEQFF.